These 16 T cell receptor beta chains share one sample of origin, sequenced in a study of OX40 agonist ivuxolimab in advanced cancers. Clones were sequenced by immunoSEQ multiplex PCR, and TCRdb holds only the in-frame ones, with some missing. The sample has about 66,000 clones; roughly nine tenths are singletons. The sample here was CD4+ or CD8+ T cells sorted from blood, taken in a trial of the OX40 agonist ivuxolimab. Receptors were obtained from an adult with an advanced solid tumor such as melanoma, head and neck, liver or kidney cancer.

This chain connects TRBV15 to TRBJ1-5; the D is unclear. This CDR3 is 14 amino acids long. Trimming took off 0 bases at V and 5 bases at J, with 8 bases between the two ends. Germline V gene sequence: CDR1 LNHNV, CDR2 YYDKDF (reference sequence). The CDR3 DNA reads as TGTGCCACCAGCAGAGATATGGGTCATCAGCCCCAGCATTTT. Translation: CATSRDMGHQPQHF.

The chain combines TRBV7-9 with TRBJ2-7, with 7 bases matching TRBD1. CDR1 is SEHNR and CDR2 is FQNEAQ in the germline V gene (reference sequence). The CDR3 covers 15 residues. Trimming at V came to 3 bases and at J to 4 bases, leaving 9 bases not matched to a gene. CDR3 sequence: CASSFAQGWQYEQYF. The CDR3 DNA reads as TGTGCCAGCAGCTTCGCACAGGGGTGGCAATACGAGCAGTACTTC.

The chain joins TRBV13 to TRBJ1-1; maybe TRBD1 (6 bases). The CDR3 length is 18 residues. Germline-derived CDR1 and CDR2 are PRHDT and FYEKMQ (reference sequence). The germline V and J ends were trimmed by 5 bases and 1 base, with 23 bases remaining between them. The CDR3 here is CASSPRKTGWPSNTEAFF. For the CDR3, the DNA is TGTGCCAGCAGCCCCAGGAAAACAGGGTGGCCCTCGAACACTGAAGCTTTCTTT.

The chain uses TRBV15 and TRBJ1-1; D call uncertain. Looked up from germline, CDR1 is LNHNV and CDR2 is YYDKDF (reference sequence). The CDR3 contains 14 residues. Trimming pared 2 bases from V and 0 bases from J, leaving 7 bases between. In nucleotides, the CDR3 is TGTGCCACCAGCAGAAGTTACCTGAACACTGAAGCTTTCTTT. Residues: CATSRSYLNTEAFF.

The chain joins TRBV5-1 to TRBJ2-7; 7 bases agree with TRBD1. There are 14 residues in the CDR3. The V segment lost 4 bases and the J segment 3 bases; nucleotides outside the gene matches: 7. CDR1 is SGHRS, CDR2 YFSETQ, per germline. CDR3 DNA: TGCGCCAGCAGCCCGAGACAGGGCAACTACGAGCAGTACTTC. The encoded protein is CASSPRQGNYEQYF.

The chain links TRBV6-5 to TRBJ2-1; D is perhaps TRBD1 or TRBD2 (6 bases each). The CDR3 spans 13 residues. CDR1 and CDR2 (germline): MNHEY, SVGAGI. The germline V and J ends were trimmed by 5 bases and 10 bases, with 15 bases remaining between them. The DNA for the CDR3 is TGTGCCAGCAGTCCCTCCGGGGGCGGCGAGCAGTTCTTC. Translation gives CASSPSGGGEQFF.

V gene TRBV27 combines with J gene TRBJ2-1; 14 positions agree with TRBD2. Germline lookup yields CDR1 MNHEY and CDR2 SMNVEV (reference sequence). Trimming took 8 bases from V and 10 from J; bases not matched to a gene: 10. The CDR3 spans 15 residues. Here the CDR3 reads CASGSGTSGSGEQFF. CDR3 nucleotide sequence: TGTGCCAGCGGCTCCGGGACTAGCGGGAGTGGGGAGCAGTTCTTC.

The genes are TRBV19 and TRBJ1-5; the match to TRBD1 covers 8 bases. The CDR3 consists of 20 residues. Per the germline V gene, CDR1 is LNHDA and CDR2 is SQIVND (reference sequence). The trim removed 1 base at V and 0 bases at J, leaving 14 bases unmatched. The CDR3 protein is CASSIAYETGAFYSNQPQHF. The CDR3, as DNA: TGTGCCAGTAGTATAGCATACGAGACAGGGGCCTTCTATAGCAATCAGCCCCAGCATTTT.

The rearrangement links TRBV5-1 to TRBJ1-1; the D is unclear. From germline, CDR1 is SGHRS and CDR2 YFSETQ. CDR3 size: 15 residues. V lost 2 bases, J lost 3 bases, and 14 bases lay in between. The CDR3 DNA follows: TGCGCCAGCAGCTTCGAGTTGAACAAGGACACTGAAGCTTTCTTT. It encodes CASSFELNKDTEAFF.

The chain is built from TRBV29-1 and TRBJ2-5, with D possibly being TRBD1 or TRBD2 (6 bases each). Germline assignment: CDR1 SQVTM and CDR2 ANQGSEA. Trimming took off 6 bases at V and 4 bases at J, with 12 bases between the two ends. The CDR3 is made up of 12 amino acids. The CDR3 spells CSVSGARETQYF. The CDR3 bases are TGCAGCGTGTCGGGGGCGAGAGAGACCCAGTACTTC.

V is TRBV2 and J is TRBJ2-2, with 8 bases that match TRBD1. This CDR3 has 14 amino acids. The germline CDR1 and CDR2 sequences are SNHLY and FYNNEI. V was clipped by 2 bases and J by 4 bases; unmatched bases: 0. In DNA form, the CDR3 reads TGTGCCAGCAGTGAAACAGGGGGCACCGGGGAGCTGTTTTTT. It specifies CASSETGGTGELFF.

The chain joins TRBV27 to TRBJ1-1; no reliable D call. In germline, CDR1 is MNHEY, CDR2 SMNVEV (reference sequence). CDR3 size: 17 residues. Trimming pared 5 bases from V and 0 bases from J, leaving 19 bases between. CDR3 nucleotides: TGTGCCAGCAGTCCAGCCTCGGAATTGCCTTTGAACACTGAAGCTTTCTTT. It specifies CASSPASELPLNTEAFF.

The chain employs TRBV5-4 and TRBJ1-3, with D tentatively TRBD1 (6 bases). V was trimmed by 3 bases and J by 0 bases, leaving 13 bases between them. The CDR3 has 16 amino acids. Germline V gene lookup returns CDR1 SGHNT and CDR2 YYREEE (reference sequence). DNA for the CDR3: TGTGCCAGCAGCTGGGGGGACATTCACTCTGGAAACACCATATATTTT. It codes for CASSWGDIHSGNTIYF.

This chain joins TRBV4-1 and TRBJ1-1; D is possibly TRBD1 (6 bases). The germline gives CDR1 MGHRA, CDR2 YSYEKL. There are 14 residues in the CDR3. With 3 bases removed from V and 1 base from J, the gap between germline ends came to 9 bases. CDR3 DNA sequence: TGCGCCAGCAGCCACGAAGGGGGGAACACTGAAGCTTTCTTT. Protein product: CASSHEGGNTEAFF.

The rearrangement uses TRBV1 and TRBJ2-7; the table assigns TRBD2, which was not confirmed against the DNA. TRBV1 represents a pseudogene. There are 16 residues in the CDR3. Here the CDR3 reads CTSSHGLAGGTYEQYF. DNA of the CDR3: TGCACCAGCAGCCACGGGCTAGCGGGAGGGACCTACGAGCAGTACTTC.

The rearrangement joins TRBV9 to TRBJ2-7; D ambiguous. The length of the CDR3 is 15 residues. Per the germline V gene, CDR1 is SGDLS and CDR2 is YYNGEE. Trimming cost V 0 bases and J 2 bases, with 12 bases left between them. The DNA for the CDR3 is TGTGCCAGCAGCGTAGCTCGGTCAGGAACCTACGAGCAGTACTTC. Translated, it gives CASSVARSGTYEQYF. The complete variable domain, with remaining parts taken from reference TRBV9 and TRBJ2-7, reads DSGVTQTPKHLITATGQRVTLRCSPRSGDLSVYWYQQSLDQGLQFLIQYYNGEERAKGNILERFSAQQFPDLHSELNLSSLELGDSALYFCASSVARSGTYEQYFGPGTRLTVT.